Detailed here is one TCR beta chain. Its antigen is still unknown. No much larger clone is present one base from it, and per-base qualities are unavailable. The cohort comprised approximately 700 healthy bone marrow donors. At the time of sampling, all cohort members were nominally healthy, though unrecorded immune exposures were likely present. The donor was CMV seronegative and belonged to the group of 352 seronegative cohort members. A peripheral blood sample was collected from each donor, and TCR beta sequencing was performed on peripheral blood mononuclear cells. Genomic DNA extraction from the blood cell samples was performed with the Qiagen DNeasy Blood Extraction Kit. The sample is drawn from a study of cytomegalovirus exposure and HLA in healthy donors (TCRdb year 2017). Background for the entire study: An earlier analysis of approximately 640 of the donors reported 276 Gb of sequence data and approximately 110 million unique TCR beta sequences from roughly 200 million T cells. An early release covering about 600 HLA-typed donors comprised about 320 gigabases of sequencing data and roughly 86 million unique TCR sequences. Donor age, sex, ethnicity and CMV serostatus were compiled alongside the repertoire data. Along with the roughly 700-subject first cohort, a separate validation cohort of 120 different subjects was used. The number of donors typed differed by locus, with about 629-630 for A, B, C, DRB1 and DQB1, more than 500 for DQA1, approximately 570 for DPA1, and some 450 for DPB1. HLA typing included class I and class II loci at four-digit resolution. In a later genetic analysis, genome-wide SNP genotypes for about 55% of the roughly 700 donors were used, and that subset was treated as a discovery cohort. In the later analysis, no new phenotypic data were used to find candidate immune exposures; instead, reliance was placed on TCR beta sequences and their occurrence across donors. The study was designed to test whether signatures of past pathogen exposure could be identified by cataloging public T cell receptors. In a later analysis, previously published TCR beta repertoires from roughly 710 donors were re-analyzed and high-resolution HLA genotyping was added so that TCR occurrence patterns could be studied. Across some 400 genotyped donors of the cohort, an average of approximately 220,000 unique TCR beta nucleotide sequences per donor were sequenced, and approximately 19% of those sequences were non-productive. All discovery cohort repertoires had been generated on a single sequencing platform. The T cell repertoires of around 670 subjects were profiled by immunosequencing and related to cytomegalovirus serostatus. An earlier analysis of 587 of the donors used high-throughput TCR beta sequencing to judge whether each TCR beta V gene segment behaved as functional or pseudogenic. Because of strong linkage in the cohort, a handful of DR-DQ haplotypes were treated as single units for association and clustering. The study combined high-throughput TCR immunosequencing, statistical association of individual TCRs with disease status, and machine learning to predict cytomegalovirus infection status. Of the 300 to 500 genotyped donors, 75% to 85% were placed in the genetic ancestry cluster associated with self-reported Caucasian donors.

The library was prepared using the immunoSEQ multiplex PCR assay. For the multiplex PCR, a mixture combining 60 forward primers for TCR Vbeta segments and 13 reverse primers for TCR Jbeta segments was used. The CDR3 region of rearranged TCR beta genes was amplified from genomic DNA with a multiplex PCR assay. The Illumina HiSeq System was used to sequence the amplified TCR beta libraries as 87-base-pair reads. In the original analysis: A later analysis tallied 75 million to 95 million unique TCR beta chains across the approximately 670 repertoires, and about 12 million of those chains were shared by two or more donors. A nearest-neighbor algorithm error-corrected the raw reads and collapsed the reads into unique sequences, merging closely related sequences to remove PCR and sequencing errors. V, D and J gene segments were assigned by aligning CDR3 sequences to IMGT reference sequences. Each retained sequence needed at least a six-nucleotide match to both a V gene segment and a J gene segment. A rearrangement was called productive if the CDR3 had no stop codons and remained in frame with V and J, and every other rearrangement was called non-productive. CDR3 was defined according to IMGT convention as the region running from the second conserved V-encoded cysteine to the conserved J-encoded phenylalanine. The earlier analysis of 587 of the donors excluded any sequence lacking an unambiguous match to a single V gene segment. In an earlier analysis of about 590 of the donors, a V segment was called functional when productive rearrangements were above 56.7%, and segregating when the standard deviation between donors exceeded 5%. A statistical classification framework was built to diagnose cytomegalovirus status from the catalog of TCR beta chain sequences. In a later analysis, TCR nucleotide sequences were compared against IMGT/GENE-DB human TR gene sequences so that V and J genes could be assigned. A later analysis assigned CDR3 sequences and most-parsimonious VDJ recombination scenarios with the TCRdist pipeline. In a later analysis, each TCR beta chain was defined by its CDR3 amino acid sequence together with its V-gene family, and reads lacking a unique V-gene family were excluded. As a way to deal with suspected cross-contamination and a sequencing artifact, a later analysis dropped more than 500 nucleotide sequences that were highly shared and had low generation probability. In a later analysis, a clonal expansion index was calculated for each public chain from normalized within-repertoire ranks of inferred template counts. In a later analysis, generation probabilities were computed with a VDJ recombination model fitted to out-of-frame rearrangements, and the resulting probabilities were checked against IGoR. Hypergeometric tests were used in a later analysis to score TCR-TCR, TCR-HLA and TCR-CMV co-occurrence, with a repertoire-size bias correction applied to the TCR pairs. A later analysis estimated false discovery rates by permuting HLA or CMV assignments 20 times. A later analysis grouped co-occurring TCRs with DBSCAN, adding TCRdist sequence similarity when clustering within HLA-allele-positive subsets. Repertoires with fewer than 30,000 or more than 120,000 public chains were left out of co-occurrence clustering, as were about 5 repertoires with anomalous nucleotide sharing. TCRdb holds this immuneACCESS table with in-frame rearrangements only. Some clones are missing; in checked studies, unresolved V genes explain under half, and the rest has no known cause. For V, J and clone size, that table is used; D and trimming come from the DNA. The sample records over 80,000 clones, 65% to 80% of which are singletons. The ten largest clones represent over 3% of the sample.

Germline trimming amounts to 0 bases on V and 6 bases on J, with 6 as the count of junction bases outside the gene matches. The cysteine opens and the phenylalanine closes a CDR3 of 16 amino acids. The DNA shown is the 48-base CDR3, in frame from base 1. Based on the germline V gene, the CDR1 and CDR2 sequences are KGHSH and LQKENI. What the study reported, not specific to this receptor: In a later analysis, HLA-associated TCR beta chains were found to be more clonally expanded and to have lower generation probabilities than equally common non-associated chains. In a later analysis, most CMV-associated TCR beta chains were found to appear HLA-restricted, with HLA associations seemingly driven largely by CMV exposure. The 87-base-pair reads could not distinguish some IMGT-functional V segments, including TRBV6-2 and TRBV6-3, so those segments were excluded. In a later analysis, several top co-occurrence clusters were reported to appear linked to parvovirus B19, influenza, CMV and Epstein-Barr virus. A cluster of highly shared sequence variants was judged likely to be a technical artifact of the sequencing pipeline. In both the original and validation cohorts, the classifier was reported to diagnose cytomegalovirus status with high specificity and sensitivity. Roughly uniform sequencing depth across donors was assumed in presence/absence analyses, although this assumption may not hold. When HLA alleles, especially DR and DQ, strongly co-occurred, attributing TCR associations to individual alleles was difficult. In a later analysis, TCR association rates were found to vary across HLA loci, with the most associated TCRs seen for DRB1 alleles and the fewest for HLA-C alleles. Because some donors lacked HLA typing at each locus, the association tests relied only on the typed subset. In this cohort, only TCR beta chains were sequenced, and detectable features were limited by the absence of alpha or paired-chain data. Most TCR sequences were seen in very few donors, while some public TCRs were found in many individuals. The study listed 170 or so TCR beta chains as associated with cytomegalovirus. A further reported finding was that TCR beta sequences accurately predicted the HLA-A and HLA-B alleles for most subjects in the first cohort. In vitro tests confirmed that a few of the cytomegalovirus-associated TCR beta chains recognize cytomegalovirus antigens. V-gene and J-gene trimming of TCR beta chains was associated with a missense DCLRE1C variant in a later genetic analysis, and the association was replicated in an independent cohort. Specific HLA alleles were associated with over 15,000 TCR beta sequences at a false discovery rate of 0.05 in a later analysis. Because counts were too low, seventeen rarely observed V segments, including chromosome 9 orphons, were excluded from the earlier analysis of under 650 of the donors. An earlier analysis of approximately 570 of the donors showed that most TCR beta V segments appeared in productive rearrangements either about 87% or about 30% of the time, which broadly matched IMGT annotations. The authors suggested that the approach could potentially be generalized to other disease states and immunological phenotypes. For the cohort, immune exposure information was limited to CMV serostatus. A later genetic analysis reported fewer N-insertions in productive TCRs among donors in an Asian-associated ancestry cluster than the approximately 670-donor mean. Linkage disequilibrium might explain the correlated functional status among segregating V segments, but an unknown experimental factor could not be excluded.

Sample: PBMCs. The sequence came from a man aged 40-50 years in good health and CMV-seronegative. The chain was built from TRBV18 and TRBJ2-1; 9 bases in the junction line up with TRBD2. The CDR3 sequence is CASSPPGRGGVNEQFF. The DNA is TGTGCCAGCTCACCACCGGGGCGCGGGGGGGTCAATGAGCAGTTCTTC.